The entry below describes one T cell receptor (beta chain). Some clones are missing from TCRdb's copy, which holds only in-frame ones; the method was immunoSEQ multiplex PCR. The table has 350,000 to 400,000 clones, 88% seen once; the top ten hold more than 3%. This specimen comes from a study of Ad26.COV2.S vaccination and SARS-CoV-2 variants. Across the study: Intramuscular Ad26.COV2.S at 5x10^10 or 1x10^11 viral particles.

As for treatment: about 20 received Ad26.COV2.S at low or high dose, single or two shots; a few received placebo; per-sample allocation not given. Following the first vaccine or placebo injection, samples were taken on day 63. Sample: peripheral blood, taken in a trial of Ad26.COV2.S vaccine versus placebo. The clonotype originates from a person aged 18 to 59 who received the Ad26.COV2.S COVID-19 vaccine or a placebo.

As DNA, the CDR3 is TGTGCCAGCAGTAGGGGGGATGGCACTGAAGCTTTCTTT. Translation gives CASSRGDGTEAFF. The chain has TRBV7-6 and TRBJ1-1, with D maybe TRBD1 (6 bases). CDR3 length equals 13 residues. The germline V gene encodes CDR1 SGHVS and CDR2 FNYEAQ. The ends were cut back, 6 bases at V and 4 bases at J, with 12 bases in the middle.